The present T cell receptor beta chain was sequenced within a study of shared clonotypes between healthy human individuals. For unsorted samples, genomic DNA was extracted from 75 million to 90 million PBMCs. The CDR3 spans 16 residues. V was clipped by 0 bases and J by 0 bases, with 9 bases between them. Looked up from germline, CDR1 is MGHRA and CDR2 is YSYEKL. The method was immunoSEQ multiplex PCR; TCRdb's version includes in-frame clones alone and lacks a portion of them. The sample yields nearly 500,000 clones, about 79% seen once. This receptor was taken from a woman in her 40s in good health. Some clones in this sample may be carry-over from other donors' samples. This chain links TRBV4-1 with TRBJ2-1; D gene uncertain. Source material: PBMCs. CDR3 sequence reads: CASSQDQSVSYNEQFF. In DNA, the CDR3 is TGCGCCAGCAGCCAAGATCAAAGCGTCTCCTACAATGAGCAGTTCTTC.